The clone carrying this TCR beta chain appeared a few times. Its antigen is still unknown. This sample was taken from a study of T cell repertoires in cytomegalovirus infection. TCRdb re-called the reads through MiXCR, storing one row per CDR3 protein. The sample holds approximately 260,000 distinct CDR3 sequences, about 20% seen once. This material consisted of cultured PBMCs, taken from culture after CMV antigen stimulation. This TCR was sampled from a human donor in good health (CMV status not recorded). Some clones in this sample may be carry-over from other donors' samples.

CDR3 loop: CASTPTGTWGFSNQPQHF. CDR3 sequence (DNA): TGTGCCAGTACCCCGACAGGGACGTGGGGCTTTAGCAATCAGCCCCAGCATTTT. This chain uses TRBV19 with TRBJ1-5, with 7 bases fitting TRBD1. V shed 7 bases, J shed 0 bases, and the junction held 15 bases outside the gene matches. CDR3 size: 18 residues. Germline V lookup: CDR1 LNHDA, CDR2 SQIVND (reference sequence). The complete variable domain, with remaining parts taken from reference TRBV19 and TRBJ1-5, reads DGGITQSPKYLFRKEGQNVTLSCEQNLNHDAMYWYRQDPGQGLRLIYYSQIVNDFQKGDIAEGYSVSREKKESFPLTVTSAQKNPTAFYLCASTPTGTWGFSNQPQHFGDGTRLSIL.